The 3 T cell receptor beta chains given below trace back to one sample, sequenced in a study of CD8 T cells in Susac syndrome. Random hexamers primed reverse transcription of about 0.45 to 1 ug RNA. TCRdb ran MiXCR on the immunoSEQ multiplex PCR reads and lists one entry per CDR3 protein. Counted here are around 280,000 distinct CDR3 sequences, under 95% occurring once; the ten biggest clones make up roughly 0.064%. The sample consisted of CD4+ T cells from PBMCs. These receptors all stem from a human donor with multiple sclerosis.

V usage is TRBV6-1 and J usage is TRBJ2-2; TRBD1 might be the D (7 bases). Germline V gene sequence: CDR1 MNHNS, CDR2 SASEGT. Trimming stripped 3 bases from V and 3 bases from J, with 14 bases between. The CDR3 extends over 16 amino acids. CDR3 bases: TGTGCCAGCAGTGATTGGGGCAGGGGGGACACCGGGGAGCTGTTTTTT. This sequence encodes CASSDWGRGDTGELFF.

The rearrangement links TRBV30 to TRBJ2-1, with no clear D. V was shortened by 3 bases and J by 6 bases, with 12 bases between the two germline ends. The germline CDR1 and CDR2 sequences are GTSNPN and SVGIG (reference sequence). This CDR3 is built from 13 residues. CDR3 coding DNA: TGTGCCTGGAGGTTGGTCTCCCCCAATGAGCAGTTCTTC. Protein sequence: CAWRLVSPNEQFF.

This clonotype was seen just once. The rearrangement uses TRBV6-1 and TRBJ1-1, with 7 nucleotides matching TRBD1. This CDR3 region has 15 residues. Losses at the gene ends were 5 bases for V and 8 bases for J; bases not matched to a gene: 14. CDR1 is MNHNS and CDR2 is SASEGT in the germline V gene. CDR3 DNA sequence: TGTGCCAGCAGTAGTCAGCTTGGGACAGCCAAAGAAGCTTTCTTT. Its protein is CASSSQLGTAKEAFF.